This is a list of T cell receptor beta chains from one sample in a study of PD-L1 blockade in urothelial cancer. Assay used: immunoSEQ multiplex PCR; TCRdb lists only in-frame clones, some missing. Among roughly 100,000 clones listed, over 65% were seen once. The sequencing here drew on PBMCs, taken around atezolizumab (anti-PD-L1) treatment. Every receptor here comes from a man between 65 and 79 years old with urothelial cancer. CDR3s include the opening cysteine and the closing phenylalanine or tryptophan. A D gene is named only where the DNA matches it firmly. Where a row states a size, it is once, few, many or the class of an expanded clone; other rows omit it.

>-|15|TRBJ2-5|TRBV11-3|TRBD1
CASSLGTGVGETQYF
TGTGCCAGCAGCTTAGGGACAGGGGTTGGAGAGACCCAGTACTTC
>-|16|TRBJ1-4|TRBV5-4|-
CASSLGGPRASEKLFF
TGTGCCAGCAGCTTGGGAGGGCCCCGGGCGAGTGAAAAACTGTTTTTT
>few|13|TRBJ2-5|TRBV5-1|TRBD1
CASYSRDRETQYF
TGCGCCAGCTATTCCCGGGACAGGGAGACCCAGTACTTC
>once|14|TRBJ2-7|TRBV18|TRBD1
CASSPGTGPYEQYF
TGTGCCAGCTCACCAGGGACAGGCCCCTACGAGCAGTACTTC
>-|15|TRBJ1-2|TRBV5-1|-
CASSNGPGLDYGYTF
TGCGCCAGCTCCAACGGCCCTGGTCTAGACTATGGCTACACCTTC
>-|11|TRBJ1-2|TRBV28|-
CASSSNYGYTF
TGTGCCAGCAGTTCGAACTATGGCTACACCTTC
>-|15|TRBJ2-3|TRBV18|TRBD1
CASSPQGASTDTQYF
TGTGCCAGCTCACCACAGGGGGCGAGCACAGATACGCAGTATTTT
>few|13|TRBJ2-7|TRBV6-1|-
CASRGSAQGEQYF
TGTGCCAGCAGGGGCAGCGCGCAGGGCGAGCAGTACTTC
>-|13|TRBJ2-5|TRBV29-1|TRBD2
CSVGTSGGETQYF
TGCAGCGTTGGGACTAGCGGGGGGGAGACCCAGTACTTC
>once|15|TRBJ2-7|TRBV28|TRBD1
CASSTLGQGTGEQYF
TGTGCCAGCAGTACCCTAGGACAGGGAACAGGGGAGCAGTACTTC
>-|17|TRBJ1-2|TRBV19|-
CASSIMGSGTTNYGYTF
TGTGCCAGTAGTATAATGGGTTCGGGTACTACCAACTATGGCTACACCTTC
>few|11|TRBJ2-1|TRBV7-9|-
CASSLENEQFF
TGTGCCAGCAGTCTAGAAAATGAGCAGTTCTTC
>-|17|TRBJ2-6|TRBV27|TRBD1
CASSQTWGQSGANVLTF
TGTGCCAGCAGCCAAACGTGGGGACAGTCTGGGGCCAACGTCCTGACTTTC
>-|15|TRBJ2-7|TRBV9|-
CASSVGGDPGGEQYF
TGTGCCAGCAGCGTAGGTGGGGACCCTGGGGGGGAGCAGTACTTC
>-|16|TRBJ1-2|TRBV9|-
CASSGSGRQTSRGYTF
TGTGCCAGCAGCGGGTCGGGCAGACAGACAAGTCGGGGCTACACCTTC
>-|10|TRBJ1-2|TRBV21-1|-
CASSGDGYTF
TGTGCCAGCTCAGGGGATGGCTACACCTTC
>-|15|TRBJ2-5|TRBV25-1|-
CASSGWAVGLETQYF
TGTGCCAGCAGCGGCTGGGCCGTGGGGCTAGAGACCCAGTACTTC
>-|15|TRBJ2-1|TRBV5-1|TRBD2
CASSLEGTSGNEQFF
TGCGCCAGCAGCTTGGAGGGGACTAGCGGGAATGAGCAGTTCTTC
>-|15|TRBJ2-5|TRBV7-9|-
CASSPAFGRQETQYF
TGTGCCAGCAGCCCAGCATTTGGGAGGCAAGAGACCCAGTACTTC
>few|13|TRBJ1-1|TRBV7-3|-
CASSLNILTEAFF
TGTGCCAGCAGCTTAAACATTCTCACTGAAGCTTTCTTT
>-|14|TRBJ1-1|TRBV15|-
CATSRDRGNTEAFF
TGTGCCACCAGCAGAGATCGGGGGAACACTGAAGCTTTCTTT
>few|14|TRBJ2-3|TRBV6-1|-
CASSDQRYADTQYF
TGTGCCAGCAGTGACCAGAGGTACGCAGATACGCAGTATTTT
>-|12|TRBJ1-5|TRBV19|-
CASRRGNQPQHF
TGTGCCAGTAGACGAGGGAATCAGCCCCAGCATTTT
>-|14|TRBJ1-1|TRBV5-1|TRBD1
CASSWGTGKTEAFF
TGCGCCAGCAGCTGGGGGACAGGGAAAACTGAAGCTTTCTTT